The 9 T cell receptor beta chains listed next were all sequenced from one sample in a study of T cell responses to AZD1222 COVID-19 vaccine. Assay: immunoSEQ multiplex PCR; the TCRdb copy retains only in-frame clones and omits some. The sample holds about 78,000 clones, approximately 85% seen once. Sequenced material: peripheral blood, taken on day 0 of MenACWY control vaccination. The source of these receptors is an adult in good health.

This clone was observed a single time. The V and J genes are TRBV12-3 or TRBV12-4 and TRBJ2-1; D is unclear. V dropped 5 bases and J dropped 7 bases, with 6 bases sitting between them. This CDR3 has 11 amino acids. The CDR3 region is CASSDLNEQFF. CDR3 DNA sequence: TGTGCCAGCAGTGACCTTAATGAGCAGTTCTTC.

This sequence joins TRBV5-4 and TRBJ2-7; 10 bases map to TRBD1. Per the germline V gene, CDR1 is SGHNT and CDR2 is YYREEE (reference sequence). CDR3 size: 14 residues. V was pared by 4 bases and J by 4 bases, with 5 bases of the junction left unmatched. DNA for the CDR3: TGTGCCAGCAGCCGGACAGGGGGATCATACGAGCAGTACTTC. Translated, it gives CASSRTGGSYEQYF.

The J gene is TRBJ2-1, the V gene TRBV5-1, with 8 bases that match TRBD1. Germline CDR1 reads SGHRS; CDR2 reads YFSETQ. The CDR3 spans 14 residues. J gave up 6 bases and V 0 bases, and 2 bases lay outside the gene matches. DNA for the CDR3: TGCGCCAGCAGCTTGGGAACAGGGGGCAATGAGCAGTTCTTC. The encoded protein is CASSLGTGGNEQFF.

V and J are TRBV18 and TRBJ1-5; the D gene is possibly TRBD1 (5 bases). This CDR3 is built from 15 residues. Germline V gives CDR1 KGHSH, CDR2 LQKENI. The germline V and J ends were trimmed by 6 bases and 6 bases, with 18 bases remaining between them. This CDR3 is CASSNSSRGSQPQHF. The CDR3 DNA sequence: TGTGCCAGCTCCAACTCCAGTAGGGGATCTCAGCCCCAGCATTTT.

V gene TRBV7-3 combines with J gene TRBJ2-7; possible D gene TRBD2, 5 bases. The CDR3 is 13 residues long. Germline-derived CDR1 and CDR2 are SGHTA and FQGTGA. Trimming cost V 3 bases and J 5 bases, with 11 bases left between them. CDR3 sequence: CASSLTIWDEQYF. DNA for the CDR3: TGTGCCAGCAGCTTGACTATTTGGGACGAGCAGTACTTC. Full variable domain (rest looked up from reference TRBV7-3 and TRBJ2-7): GAGVSQTPSNKVTEKGKYVELRCDPISGHTALYWYRQSLGQGPEFLIYFQGTGAADDSGLPNDRFFAVRPEGSVSTLKIQRTERGDSAVYLCASSLTIWDEQYFGPGTRLTVT.

Worth noting for this clone: The sample has other DNA sequences that encode this CDR3 too. This chain joins TRBV19 and TRBJ1-1; 8 bases map to TRBD1. CDR1 LNHDA and CDR2 SQIVND come from the germline V gene (reference sequence). J lost 4 bases, V lost 10 bases, and 5 bases had no gene match. The CDR3 extends over 12 amino acids. CDR3 region: CATTTGGTEAFF. The CDR3 region has the DNA TGTGCCACCACTACAGGGGGCACTGAAGCTTTCTTT.

The chain has TRBV7-9 and TRBJ1-2, with a weak D call TRBD1 (5 bases). This CDR3 has 15 amino acids. Trimming pared 7 bases from V and 4 bases from J, leaving 19 bases between. Germline V CDR1 and CDR2: SEHNR, FQNEAQ (reference sequence). The CDR3: CASTLSGGMGYGYTF. For the CDR3, the DNA is TGTGCCAGCACCCTTAGTGGGGGGATGGGCTATGGCTACACCTTC.

This chain connects TRBV7-2 to TRBJ1-1, with D unclear. Germline-derived CDR1 and CDR2 are SGHTA and FQGNSA. The CDR3 covers 15 residues. V gave up 5 bases and J gave up 0 bases, with 13 bases separating them. Written as DNA, the CDR3 is TGTGCCAGCAGCCTTCGGGGTCCTATGAACACTGAAGCTTTCTTT. Its translation is CASSLRGPMNTEAFF.

The count of this clone is one. The chain is built from TRBV19 and TRBJ2-7; D unclear. The germline CDR1 and CDR2 sequences are LNHDA and SQIVND (reference sequence). This CDR3 comprises 11 residues. Trimming took 7 bases from V and 2 from J, leaving 6 bases between them. The CDR3 DNA sequence: TGTGCCAGTAAAGGGACCTACGAGCAGTACTTC. Its protein product is CASKGTYEQYF.